This T cell receptor beta chain is from a study of early T cells in non-severe SARS-CoV-2 infection. In the study overall: Bulk RNA from unsorted whole blood was sequenced; chains were unpaired.

The CDR3 runs to 13 residues. V lost 0 bases and J lost 9; bases outside the gene matches: 1. Germline loops: CDR1 LGHNA, CDR2 YNFKEQ. Each cDNA molecule carried a unique molecular identifier. TCRdb called the 5' RACE reads again in MiXCR, with one record for every CDR3 protein. The sample yields 65,000 to 95,000 distinct CDR3 sequences, roughly 12% seen once. The sample holds a few counts of this clonotype. Its specificity is not known. Study conclusions and caveats: The VDJdb matching leaned toward anti-spike CD8 responses and overlooked private and CD4 specificities.

The material sequenced was whole blood, taken at baseline. The source is an adult who was a healthcare worker with PCR-confirmed SARS-CoV-2 infection or an uninfected control (not recorded which). The donor label of this sample is uncertain. The chain joins TRBV4-2 to TRBJ2-1; the match to TRBD1 covers 8 bases. The CDR3 sequence: CASSQDTGGEQFF. The DNA of the CDR3 is TGTGCCAGCAGCCAAGATACAGGGGGTGAGCAGTTCTTC.